One and the same sample provided the 14 T cell receptor beta chains below, sequenced in a study of blood T cell repertoires in COVID-19. The protocol was immunoSEQ multiplex PCR, while the TCRdb copy is restricted to in-frame clones and leaves out a portion. The sample yields around 400,000 clones, 87% seen once. Sample: peripheral blood. The receptors here all came from a woman aged 25-40 years with COVID-19, enrolled during active disease.

This clone was seen just once. The chain joins TRBV9 to TRBJ1-3, with TRBD1 identical over 8 bases. Germline V gene lookup returns CDR1 SGDLS and CDR2 YYNGEE. V dropped 4 bases and J dropped 0; count of bases not matched to a gene: 9. This CDR3 has 17 amino acids. The CDR3 DNA reads TGTGCCAGCAGCTTCACAGGGACAGGAGACTCTGGAAACACCATATATTTT. Its protein is CASSFTGTGDSGNTIYF.

J is TRBJ2-1 and V is TRBV10-3; 11 bases are a match to TRBD2. Germline loops: CDR1 ENHRY, CDR2 SYGVKD. V gave up 5 bases and J gave up 6 bases; unmatched junction bases: 6. The CDR3 is 15 residues long. As DNA, the CDR3 is TGTGCCATCAGTTTAACTAGCGGGAGAGTCAATGAGCAGTTCTTC. It yields the protein CAISLTSGRVNEQFF.

The chain combines TRBV7-3 with TRBJ2-3, with D unclear. CDR1 and CDR2 from the germline V gene are SGHTA and FQGTGA. Trimming shortened V by 3 bases and J by 2 bases, and 12 bases separated the two germline ends. CDR3 length: 15 amino acids. Here the CDR3 DNA reads TGTGCCAGCAGCTTCTTCGCGGTGCCCACAGATACGCAGTATTTT. Its protein product is CASSFFAVPTDTQYF. Full variable domain (remainder filled in from reference TRBV7-3 and TRBJ2-3): GAGVSQTPSNKVTEKGKYVELRCDPISGHTALYWYRQSLGQGPEFLIYFQGTGAADDSGLPNDRFFAVRPEGSVSTLKIQRTERGDSAVYLCASSFFAVPTDTQYFGPGTRLTVL.

The chain links TRBV30 to TRBJ1-1; a possible D gene is TRBD1 (6 bases). CDR1 is GTSNPN and CDR2 is SVGIG in the germline V gene (reference sequence). This CDR3 spans 13 amino acids. V dropped 4 bases and J dropped 3 bases, with 12 bases sitting between them. The CDR3 reads CAWTQGFDTEAFF. CDR3 sequence (DNA): TGTGCCTGGACCCAGGGGTTTGACACTGAAGCTTTCTTT.

V and J are TRBV30 and TRBJ2-1; TRBD2 matches at 9 bases. J lost 4 bases, V lost 4 bases, and 2 bases had no gene match. Germline assignment: CDR1 GTSNPN and CDR2 SVGIG (reference sequence). The length of the CDR3 is 13 residues. For the CDR3, the DNA is TGTGCCTGGACTAGCGGGATTTACAATGAGCAGTTCTTC. Encoded protein: CAWTSGIYNEQFF. Looking up the rest from reference TRBV30 and TRBJ2-1 gives the full variable domain: SQTIHQWPATLVQPVGSPLSLECTVEGTSNPNLYWYRQAAGRGLQLLFYSVGIGQISSEVPQNLSASRPQDRQFILSSKKLLLSDSGFYLCAWTSGIYNEQFFGPGTRLTVL.

The V gene is TRBV29-1, the J gene TRBJ1-2; D is uncertain. This CDR3 has 12 residues. V was trimmed by 4 bases and J by 2 bases, leaving 8 bases between them. The germline CDR1 and CDR2 sequences are SQVTM and ANQGSEA. CDR3 sequence: CSVVRGNYGYTF. DNA of the CDR3: TGCAGCGTTGTCCGGGGAAACTATGGCTACACCTTC.

The V gene is TRBV11-2, the J gene TRBJ2-5; possible D gene TRBD1, 7 bases. The CDR3 runs to 13 residues. Trimming took off 5 bases at V and 5 bases at J, with 12 bases between the two ends. Germline V gives CDR1 SGHAT, CDR2 FQNNGV. CDR3 protein: CASSPPGGETQYF. As DNA, the CDR3 is TGTGCCAGCAGCCCGCCAGGGGGGGAGACCCAGTACTTC.

This clone was detected a few times. The J gene is TRBJ1-5, the V gene TRBV4-2, with a possible D match to TRBD1 (5 bases). The V gene lost 6 bases and the J gene lost 1 base, with 7 bases spanning the gap. CDR1 and CDR2 (germline): LGHNA, YNFKEQ. The CDR3 is 13 amino acids. The CDR3 nucleotides are TGTGCCAGCAGACAGGAGAGCAATCAGCCCCAGCATTTT. This translates into CASRQESNQPQHF.

Here the CDR3 reads CASSKDSKLPYEQYF. Here the CDR3 DNA reads TGTGCCAGTAGTAAGGACTCAAAGCTCCCCTACGAGCAGTACTTC. The rearrangement links TRBV19 to TRBJ2-7; tentatively, D is TRBD2 (5 bases). Per germline, CDR1 LNHDA and CDR2 SQIVND (reference sequence). Trimming left V 4 bases short and J 2 bases short, with 15 bases between. The CDR3 runs to 15 residues.

The rearrangement uses TRBV7-3 and TRBJ1-1; 10 bases align to TRBD1. Germline V lookup: CDR1 SGHTA, CDR2 FQGTGA. This CDR3 contains 13 residues. V trimming: 3 bases; J trimming: 7 bases; junction bases outside the gene matches: 2. The CDR3 region is CASSLTGGFEAFF. The CDR3 nucleotides read TGTGCCAGCAGCTTGACAGGGGGCTTTGAAGCTTTCTTT.

Comments on this clone: A much larger clonotype is one base distant, so this may be a read error. Other nucleotide sequences in the sample specify the same CDR3. This chain links TRBV30 with TRBJ2-7; 10 positions agree with TRBD2. This CDR3 has 14 amino acids. Trimming cost V 1 base and J 3 bases; bases outside gene matches: 3. Germline loops: CDR1 GTSNPN, CDR2 SVGIG (reference sequence). CDR3 sequence (DNA): TGTGCCTGGAGTGCCCTAGCGGGAGTCTACGAGCAGTACTTC. It codes for CAWSALAGVYEQYF.

This clone is a singleton in its sample. V usage is TRBV30 and J usage is TRBJ2-1; D might be TRBD2 (5 bases). V lost 7 bases to trimming and J lost 12 bases, with 25 bases between them. CDR1 and CDR2 (germline): GTSNPN, SVGIG (reference sequence). The CDR3 runs to 14 residues. Written as DNA, the CDR3 is TGTGCCTCGCGGACCGAGGGCCTGCTATTGGGGCAGTTCTTC. Translated, it gives CASRTEGLLLGQFF.

The J gene is TRBJ2-7, the V gene TRBV27; possibly TRBD1 for D (6 bases). Germline CDR1 MNHEY, CDR2 SMNVEV (reference sequence). The V end lost 8 bases, the J end lost 5 bases, and 10 bases lay between the germline ends. This CDR3 spans 11 amino acids. The DNA of the CDR3 is TGTGCCAGCGCCAGGGGTAACGAGCAGTACTTC. The encoded protein is CASARGNEQYF.

The V gene is TRBV28, the J gene TRBJ2-2; D is possibly TRBD2 (5 bases). The germline V gene has CDR1 MDHEN and CDR2 SYDVKM. This CDR3 region has 17 residues. The V and J ends lost 1 base and 0 bases respectively, with 12 bases between them. CDR3 region: CASSLSIGVANTGELFF. In DNA form, the CDR3 reads TGTGCCAGCAGTTTATCAATCGGGGTCGCGAACACCGGGGAGCTGTTTTTT.